This TCR beta chain was captured in a study of spatial heterogeneity in lung cancer. The CDR3 covers 15 residues. Trimming took off 6 bases at V and 9 bases at J, with 21 bases between the two ends. Germline V gene lookup returns CDR1 DFQATT and CDR2 SNEGSKA (reference sequence). Noted time point: sample taken at primary tumor resection. TCRdb reprocessed the 5' RACE reads with MiXCR, giving one entry per CDR3 protein. The sample shows about 8,100 distinct CDR3 sequences, around 12% of them seen only once. Overall study results and limits: The study found that expanded intratumoral alpha and beta TCR counts tracked tumor mutation counts. Tumor T cells had an estimated coverage that came to around 7% for alpha chains and less than 15% for beta chains.

This clonotype counts as medium-sized. Its antigen remains unidentified. Found in a library prepared for alpha chains, this beta chain is an off-target read, and its abundance has little meaning. The rearrangement links TRBV20-1 to TRBJ1-6; D gene ambiguous. The receptor was isolated from a male donor with early-stage non-small cell lung cancer. Specimen: lung tumor tissue, collected at surgery. CDR3: CSAMTNNGYGSPLHF. The CDR3 region has the DNA TGCAGTGCAATGACGAACAATGGTTATGGTTCACCCCTCCACTTT.